This T cell receptor (beta chain) was recorded in a study of blood T cells in healthy people across ages. Study results and limitations: Since the PBMCs were unsorted, naive and antigen-experienced cells could not be conclusively compared.

Losses at the gene ends were 1 base for V and 4 bases for J; bases not matched to a gene: 5. Germline assignment: CDR1 LGHDT and CDR2 YNNKEL (reference sequence). The CDR3 length is 15 residues. Sample-barcoded 5' priming and a J-beta primer mix drove a second PCR of about 6 to 12 cycles. Each cDNA molecule was tagged by a template-switch adaptor with 12 random nucleotides. TCRdb fed the 5' RACE reads into MiXCR, producing one record per CDR3 protein. The profile shows some 800,000 distinct CDR3 sequences, 20% to 25% of them singletons. Caucasian individuals from Russia who were healthy and aged about 6 to 95 acted as donors. Every sample had a minimum of 6.5 million PBMCs isolated. Remarks on this clonotype: What it recognizes is unknown.

This same sample was also taken into another study, of T cells of mothers and their children.

The chain employs TRBV3-1 and TRBJ1-1, with TRBD1 identical over 8 bases. The sample consisted of blood. The TCR was taken from a boy aged 5 to 17 in good health. CDR3 amino acids: CASSQGDRLLTEAFF. The CDR3 DNA reads as TGTGCCAGCAGCCAAGGGGACAGGCTACTCACTGAAGCTTTCTTT.